What follows describes a single T cell receptor beta chain. The repertoire was sequenced with immunoSEQ multiplex PCR; TCRdb's copy has only in-frame clones and lacks some. The sample yields about 410,000 clones, 75% to 90% seen once. The sample belongs to a study of blood T cell repertoires in COVID-19. Germline values: CDR1 LNHDA, CDR2 SQIVND (reference sequence). The CDR3 is made up of 17 amino acids. The germline V and J ends were trimmed by 6 bases and 2 bases, with 20 bases remaining between them. The specimen sequenced was peripheral blood. The rearrangement joins TRBV19 to TRBJ2-1, with D perhaps TRBD1 (6 bases). The sequence was collected from a woman aged 25 to 39 with active or convalescent COVID-19. CDR3: CASRRDRLPGAYNEQFF. In DNA, the CDR3 is TGTGCCAGTAGAAGAGACCGCCTCCCAGGGGCCTACAATGAGCAGTTCTTC.